Each of the 13 T cell receptor beta chains below was sequenced from the same sample in a study of patients and donors after allogeneic stem cell transplantation (dated by TCRdb to about 2020). The library was built by means of RT-PCR. Sequencer: NextSeq 550. TCRdb reanalyzed the raw reads on its own, using fastp at Q25 for trimming and MiXCR for clone calling, and kept in-frame beta chains. Each CDR3 protein appears once, grouped with its most common genes and DNA. The sample contains over 350,000 distinct CDR3 sequences, under 20% of them found a single time. The top ten clonotypes cover roughly 7.2% of the sample. Sequenced material: blood, either unsorted or a sorted T cell fraction (not recorded which). The receptor set was obtained from a human donor who was either an allogeneic HSCT recipient or a stem cell or donor lymphocyte infusion donor (not recorded which). It is not recorded whose cells these are; they may come from a transplant donor.

This clonotype showed up just a few times. The chain carries TRBV6-5 and TRBJ1-6; a possible D gene is TRBD1 (6 bases). The length of the CDR3 is 13 residues. With 4 bases removed from V and 9 bases from J, the gap between germline ends came to 10 bases. Germline V gene sequence: CDR1 MNHEY, CDR2 SVGAGI. The CDR3 DNA sequence: TGTGCCAGCAGTTCAGGGGCGAGTTCACCCCTCCACTTT. Residues: CASSSGASSPLHF.

The chain uses TRBV5-6 and TRBJ2-7, with 7 bases fitting TRBD2. The ends lost 3 bases at V and 4 bases at J; junction bases unmatched: 7. Germline V CDR1 and CDR2: SGHDT, YYEEEE. The CDR3 consists of 14 residues. CDR3 nucleotide sequence: TGTGCCAGCAGCTCGGCTGGGGGGGTTTACGAGCAGTACTTC. Its translation is CASSSAGGVYEQYF.

The gene calls are TRBV30 and TRBJ1-1; TRBD1 agrees at 7 bases. This CDR3 contains 11 residues. The V gene's germline CDR1 is GTSNPN and CDR2 SVGIG (reference sequence). The CDR3 bases are TGTGCGGAGATAGGGGGCTCTGAAGCTTTCTTT. Translating it yields CAEIGGSEAFF.

In its sample, this clonotype was seen a few times. This sequence joins TRBV12-3 or TRBV12-4 and TRBJ1-1; D not certain. The V end lost 1 base, the J end lost 4 bases, and 10 bases lay between the germline ends. This CDR3 spans 14 amino acids. The CDR3 reads CASSLGSSCTEAFF. The CDR3, as DNA: TGTGCCAGCAGTTTAGGCAGTTCTTGCACTGAAGCTTTCTTT.

The CDR3: CASSPLNGQDAKGYTF. CDR3 sequence (DNA): TGTGCCAGCAGCCCGCTTAACGGACAGGATGCGAAGGGCTACACCTTC. The gene calls are TRBV14 and TRBJ1-2, with TRBD1 matching 7 bases. The ends lost 4 bases at V and 8 bases at J; junction bases unmatched: 16. Germline V CDR1 and CDR2: SGHDN, FVKESK. The CDR3 is made up of 16 amino acids.

J is TRBJ2-2 and V is TRBV12-3 or TRBV12-4; D gene uncertain. V lost 6 bases, J lost 6 bases, and 14 bases lay in between. The CDR3 length is 14 residues. CDR3 sequence: CASSSGQAPGELFF. The DNA for the CDR3 is TGTGCCAGCAGCTCCGGGCAGGCGCCCGGGGAGCTGTTTTTT.

This clonotype was seen a handful of times. The V call is TRBV2, the J call TRBJ2-7; D gene ambiguous. The CDR3 covers 13 residues. V was clipped by 10 bases and J by 6 bases, with 19 bases between them. The germline gives CDR1 SNHLY, CDR2 FYNNEI. CDR3 loop: CATRVEFVSEQYF. Written as DNA, the CDR3 is TGTGCCACCCGCGTGGAGTTTGTTTCCGAGCAGTACTTC.

This chain links TRBV4-2 with TRBJ2-5; TRBD2 matches 14 bases. Germline V lookup: CDR1 LGHNA, CDR2 YNFKEQ. This CDR3 spans 19 amino acids. With 0 bases clipped from V and 5 bases from J, the junction kept 11 bases outside the gene matches. The CDR3 spells CASSQEGTSGGRIVETQYF. The CDR3 DNA follows: TGTGCCAGCAGCCAAGAAGGGACTAGCGGGGGACGGATCGTGGAGACCCAGTACTTC.

The chain joins TRBV29-1 to TRBJ2-2; 7 positions agree with TRBD1. The length of the CDR3 is 15 residues. The V gene's germline CDR1 is SQVTM and CDR2 ANQGSEA. Trimming removed 5 bases from V and 2 bases from J; junction bases left unmatched: 8. The CDR3 region is CSVSTGNSNTGELFF. In DNA, the CDR3 is TGCAGCGTTTCGACAGGGAATTCTAACACCGGGGAGCTGTTTTTT.

The rearrangement joins TRBV20-1 to TRBJ2-5; D might be TRBD2 (6 bases). The CDR3 loop spans 13 amino acids. Trimming took off 6 bases at V and 3 bases at J, with 14 bases between the two ends. Germline V lookup: CDR1 DFQATT, CDR2 SNEGSKA (reference sequence). The CDR3 here is CSAPLGGKETQYF. The CDR3 DNA sequence: TGCAGTGCCCCATTGGGGGGAAAAGAGACCCAGTACTTC.

This clonotype occurred once. The chain employs TRBV5-5 and TRBJ1-1; tentative D call: TRBD1 (6 bases). Germline-derived CDR1 and CDR2 are SGHKS and YYEKEE (reference sequence). The CDR3 extends over 16 amino acids. V gave up 4 bases and J gave up 1 base, with 17 bases separating them. CDR3 amino acids: CASSGETSGQNTEAFF. CDR3 DNA sequence: TGTGCCAGCAGCGGAGAGACCTCGGGACAGAACACTGAAGCTTTCTTT.

This chain uses TRBV7-8 with TRBJ1-2; a weak D match, TRBD1 (5 bases). Trimming left V 2 bases short and J 5 bases short, with 15 bases between. Germline loops: CDR1 SGHVS, CDR2 FQNEAQ. This CDR3 is built from 15 residues. As DNA, the CDR3 is TGTGCCAGCAGCTTATACCGGGGGGGGAAATATGGCTACACCTTC. This codes for CASSLYRGGKYGYTF.

The chain joins TRBV20-1 to TRBJ2-1; 7 bases map to TRBD1. Trimming removed 5 bases from V and 5 bases from J; junction bases left unmatched: 3. This CDR3 comprises 12 residues. Germline V CDR1 and CDR2: DFQATT, SNEGSKA (reference sequence). CDR3 sequence: CSASTGNNEQFF. The CDR3 bases are TGCAGTGCTTCGACAGGGAACAATGAGCAGTTCTTC.